These 28 T cell receptor beta chains were all obtained from the same sample, sequenced in a study of cytomegalovirus exposure and HLA in healthy donors. 13 Jbeta primers and 60 Vbeta primers were used for the PCR. Here immunoSEQ multiplex PCR was the method, and the copy in TCRdb shows in-frame clones only, minus some. Recorded here are approximately 76,000 clones; the top ten clones represent roughly 3.8%. Sequences were obtained from PBMCs. These receptors came from a young man in good health and CMV-seropositive.

The chain joins TRBV6-1 to TRBJ1-5; TRBD1 is a possible D gene (6 bases). The V end was cut by 11 bases, the J end by 7 bases, with 18 bases between. Per germline, CDR1 MNHNS and CDR2 SASEGT. The CDR3 loop spans 13 amino acids. Written as DNA, the CDR3 is TGTGCCGGGGGCGCGGAGCCACCGCAGCCCCAGCATTTT. It yields the protein CAGGAEPPQPQHF.

V is TRBV11-3 and J is TRBJ2-3; a weak D match, TRBD2 (6 bases). The CDR3 totals 15 residues. Germline-derived CDR1 and CDR2 are SGHNT and YENEEA. Trimming cost V 5 bases and J 2 bases, with 14 bases left between them. CDR3 loop: CASSPGSGVTDTQYF. CDR3 DNA sequence: TGTGCCAGCAGCCCAGGGTCGGGGGTCACAGATACGCAGTATTTT. Together with reference TRBV11-3 and TRBJ2-3, the CDR3 gives the full variable domain: EAGVVQSPRYKIIEKKQPVAFWCNPISGHNTLYWYLQNLGQGPELLIRYENEEAVDDSQLPKDRFSAERLKGVDSTLKIQPAELGDSAVYLCASSPGSGVTDTQYFGPGTRLTVL.

The chain recombines TRBV5-1 with TRBJ2-3, with 9 bases lining up with TRBD2. Per germline, CDR1 SGHRS and CDR2 YFSETQ. The CDR3 contains 15 residues. With 2 bases clipped from V and 4 bases from J, the junction kept 5 bases outside the gene matches. CDR3 bases: TGCGCCAGCAGCTTCGCGGGAGGGCCTCCAGATACGCAGTATTTT. Translated, it gives CASSFAGGPPDTQYF. The variable domain in full, completed from reference TRBV5-1 and TRBJ2-3, reads KAGVTQTPRYLIKTRGQQVTLSCSPISGHRSVSWYQQTPGQGLQFLFEYFSETQRNKGNFPGRFSGRQFSNSRSEMNVSTLELGDSALYLCASSFAGGPPDTQYFGPGTRLTVL.

The J gene is TRBJ2-5, the V gene TRBV19; 15 bases agree with TRBD2. CDR3 length equals 16 residues. CDR1 is LNHDA and CDR2 is SQIVND in the germline V gene (reference sequence). The V segment lost 5 bases and the J segment 9 bases; nucleotides outside the gene matches: 10. Here the CDR3 reads CASSGLAGGRGLSQYF. CDR3 nucleotides: TGTGCCAGTAGTGGACTAGCGGGAGGGCGGGGGCTGTCCCAGTACTTC.

The chain has TRBV29-1 and TRBJ1-2; 8 nucleotides agree with TRBD1. The CDR3 has 14 residues. The trim removed 5 bases at V and 3 bases at J, leaving 8 bases unmatched. The V gene's germline CDR1 is SQVTM and CDR2 ANQGSEA. CDR3 loop: CSVSSRGLDYGYTF. In DNA, the CDR3 is TGCAGCGTTTCTTCCAGGGGGCTCGACTATGGCTACACCTTC.

V gene TRBV5-6 combines with J gene TRBJ1-2; D gene uncertain. Deletions cut 5 bases from V and 7 bases from J, with 9 bases between. This CDR3 contains 11 residues. The germline gives CDR1 SGHDT, CDR2 YYEEEE. The CDR3 is CASRPAGGYTF. As DNA, the CDR3 is TGTGCCAGCAGACCCGCGGGTGGCTACACCTTC.

The V and J genes are TRBV5-4 and TRBJ1-6, with unresolved D. V was trimmed by 4 bases and J by 7 bases, leaving 12 bases between them. Per the germline V gene, CDR1 is SGHNT and CDR2 is YYREEE (reference sequence). The CDR3 is made up of 14 amino acids. The CDR3 DNA sequence: TGTGCCAGCAGCCGTGAGATACCGAATTCACCCCTCCACTTT. Translation gives CASSREIPNSPLHF.

The rearrangement uses TRBV27 and TRBJ2-7, with TRBD2 matching 7 bases. The germline V gene has CDR1 MNHEY and CDR2 SMNVEV (reference sequence). The CDR3 length is 14 residues. V was clipped by 2 bases and J by 5 bases; unmatched bases: 6. The CDR3 DNA is TGTGCCAGCAGTTTAGTTTGGGGAGGGGACGAGCAGTACTTC. It translates to CASSLVWGGDEQYF.

The J gene is TRBJ1-6, the V gene TRBV5-6; D call uncertain. V was trimmed by 1 base and J by 8 bases, leaving 10 bases between them. The CDR3 length is 14 residues. Germline-derived CDR1 and CDR2 are SGHDT and YYEEEE. The CDR3 coding sequence is TGTGCCAGCAGCTTGCTTCTGGGAGATTCACCCCTCCACTTT. Residues: CASSLLLGDSPLHF.

The V gene is TRBV7-2, the J gene TRBJ2-7; 10 bases are shared with TRBD2. The V segment lost 5 bases and the J segment 0 bases; nucleotides outside the gene matches: 10. CDR3 length equals 17 residues. From germline, CDR1 is SGHTA and CDR2 FQGNSA. The CDR3 region is CASSTGTSVMSSYEQYF. Written as DNA, the CDR3 is TGTGCCAGCAGCACCGGGACTAGCGTTATGAGCTCCTACGAGCAGTACTTC.

The V call is TRBV7-8, the J call TRBJ2-7; a weak D match, TRBD2 (5 bases). Deletions cut 1 base from V and 2 bases from J, with 9 bases between. Germline CDR1 is SGHVS and CDR2 is FQNEAQ. There are 14 residues in the CDR3. DNA for the CDR3: TGTGCCAGCAGCTTAGACGCGGGCACCTACGAGCAGTACTTC. This translates into CASSLDAGTYEQYF.

The rearrangement joins TRBV29-1 to TRBJ2-7; weak D call: TRBD1 (6 bases). Germline V CDR1 and CDR2: SQVTM, ANQGSEA. The CDR3 covers 14 residues. The V and J ends lost 6 bases and 2 bases respectively, with 17 bases between them. Written as DNA, the CDR3 is TGCAGCGTCGATACAGGGTTGGGGGCCTACGAGCAGTACTTC. It specifies CSVDTGLGAYEQYF.

With respect to this clone: The junction departs from the called germline gene at one end, perhaps through a read error. This rearrangement joins TRBV7-2 to TRBJ2-2; 11 bases match TRBD2. This CDR3 has 16 amino acids. CDR1 is SGHTA, CDR2 FQGNSA, per germline. The CDR3 DNA is TGTGCCAGCAGCCTAGCGGGAGGAGCGAACACCGGGGAGCTGTTTTTT. Translation gives CASSLAGGANTGELFF.

The gene calls are TRBV18 and TRBJ2-4; D gene ambiguous. The length of the CDR3 is 15 residues. V lost 3 bases and J 0 bases, leaving 9 bases between the germline ends. The V gene's germline CDR1 is KGHSH and CDR2 LQKENI. This CDR3 is CASSPGQLAKNIQYF. CDR3 DNA: TGTGCCAGCTCACCTGGGCAGCTAGCCAAAAACATTCAGTACTTC. Supplemented by reference TRBV18 and TRBJ2-4, the full variable domain reads NAGVMQNPRHLVRRRGQEARLRCSPMKGHSHVYWYRQLPEEGLKFMVYLQKENIIDESGMPKERFSAEFPKEGPSILRIQQVVRGDSAAYFCASSPGQLAKNIQYFGAGTRLSVL.

The chain is built from TRBV25-1 and TRBJ2-2; TRBD2 aligns across 8 bases. The junction had 5 bases not matched to a gene; V was cut back by 2 bases and J by 0 bases. From germline, CDR1 is MGHDK and CDR2 SYGVNS. This CDR3 comprises 17 residues. The CDR3 DNA reads TGTGCCAGCAGTGAAAGTTTGGGACTAGCGAACACCGGGGAGCTGTTTTTT. Translating it yields CASSESLGLANTGELFF.

A word on this clone: The junction differs from germline at one of its ends, possibly a read error. J is TRBJ1-2 and V is TRBV11-2; 9 bases line up with TRBD1. This CDR3 contains 14 residues. CDR1 SGHAT and CDR2 FQNNGV come from the germline V gene. The CDR3 DNA is TGTGCCAGCAGCTTAGTAGGGGGACAGGGAGTATTAGCCTTC. This gives the protein CASSLVGGQGVLAF.

This chain links TRBV20-1 with TRBJ1-1; TRBD1 might be the D (6 bases). This CDR3 has 11 residues. The V end was cut by 5 bases, the J end by 12 bases, with 16 bases between. Germline V CDR1 and CDR2: DFQATT, SNEGSKA (reference sequence). The CDR3 DNA follows: TGCAGTGCTGGCGCTCAGGGGAAGCCTTTCTTT. Protein sequence: CSAGAQGKPFF.

The CDR3 bases are TGTGCCACACAGGGAAGGGTCGGGGCTGAAGCTTTCTTT. Amino acid sequence: CATQGRVGAEAFF. The chain combines TRBV6-1 with TRBJ1-1; tentatively, D is TRBD1 (6 bases). V gave up 10 bases and J gave up 6 bases, with 18 bases separating them. The length of the CDR3 is 13 residues. Germline assignment: CDR1 MNHNS and CDR2 SASEGT.

The CDR3 loop reads CASSSSTGSSYEQYF. In DNA form, the CDR3 reads TGCGCCAGCAGCTCCTCGACAGGGAGCTCCTACGAGCAGTACTTC. This rearrangement joins TRBV5-1 to TRBJ2-7, with TRBD1 identical over 7 bases. Trimming cost V 3 bases and J 0 bases; bases outside gene matches: 6. From germline, CDR1 is SGHRS and CDR2 YFSETQ. This CDR3 is 15 amino acids long.

The chain joins TRBV27 to TRBJ2-7; 8 nucleotides line up with TRBD1. CDR3 length: 15 amino acids. The junction had 6 bases not matched to a gene; V was cut back by 5 bases and J by 0 bases. The germline gives CDR1 MNHEY, CDR2 SMNVEV (reference sequence). CDR3 coding DNA: TGTGCCAGCAGTCTTTGGACAGGGCCCTCCTACGAGCAGTACTTC. This translates into CASSLWTGPSYEQYF.

The chain combines TRBV11-2 with TRBJ1-4; 10 bases line up with TRBD1. The CDR3 has 13 amino acids. J was trimmed by 7 bases and V by 5 bases; bases with no gene match: 1. Germline V gene sequence: CDR1 SGHAT, CDR2 FQNNGV. CDR3: CASSRDRGEKLFF. The CDR3, as DNA: TGTGCCAGCAGCCGGGACAGGGGTGAAAAACTGTTTTTT.

The chain has TRBV5-1 and TRBJ2-5; D is perhaps TRBD1 (6 bases). Gene TRBJ2-7 matches the end of the DNA better, so the J call may be wrong. The CDR3 is 16 residues long. Germline CDR1 SGHRS, CDR2 YFSETQ. The CDR3 loop reads CASSSYQQGMADEQYF. The CDR3 region has the DNA TGCGCCAGCAGCTCGTACCAACAGGGAATGGCGGACGAGCAGTACTTC.

V usage is TRBV6-4 and J usage is TRBJ1-2; possibly TRBD1 for D (5 bases). CDR1 and CDR2 from the germline V gene are MRHNA and SNTAGT. The V end was cut by 0 bases, the J end by 7 bases, with 9 bases between. There are 13 residues in the CDR3. CDR3 loop: CASSDSRATGYTF. The CDR3, as DNA: TGTGCCAGCAGTGACTCCAGGGCAACTGGCTACACCTTC.

The rearrangement uses TRBV5-6 and TRBJ1-1, with D possibly being TRBD1 (6 bases). V lost 4 bases and J lost 5, with 15 bases in between. Germline values: CDR1 SGHDT, CDR2 YYEEEE. The CDR3 is 14 residues long. The CDR3: CASSMGPQGTEAFF. In nucleotides, the CDR3 is TGTGCCAGCAGCATGGGACCCCAGGGGACTGAAGCTTTCTTT.

The chain has TRBV15 and TRBJ2-7; 14 nucleotides match TRBD2. CDR3 size: 16 residues. Germline-derived CDR1 and CDR2 are LNHNV and YYDKDF (reference sequence). V gave up 0 bases and J gave up 7 bases; unmatched junction bases: 5. The CDR3 region is CATSRDLGTSGSEQYF. The CDR3 nucleotides read TGTGCCACCAGCAGAGATCTGGGGACTAGCGGGAGTGAGCAGTACTTC.

The chain couples TRBV2 to TRBJ2-1; perhaps TRBD2 as D (5 bases). Germline CDR1 and CDR2: SNHLY and FYNNEI. The CDR3 runs to 13 residues. Trimming shortened V by 1 base and J by 4 bases, and 5 bases separated the two germline ends. CDR3 sequence: CASSEGLYNEQFF. The CDR3 DNA reads TGTGCCAGCAGTGAAGGACTATACAATGAGCAGTTCTTC.

The chain recombines TRBV29-1 with TRBJ1-4; maybe TRBD1 (6 bases). The CDR3 covers 13 residues. Germline V lookup: CDR1 SQVTM, CDR2 ANQGSEA. V shed 4 bases and J shed 4 bases, with 10 bases lying between them. In nucleotides, the CDR3 is TGCAGCGTTGGGACAGCATTTAATGAAAAACTGTTTTTT. Its translation is CSVGTAFNEKLFF.

CDR3 bases: TGTGCCAGCAGTCTCTCCGAGACAGGGGTCTACGAGCAGTACTTC. Translation gives CASSLSETGVYEQYF. This sequence joins TRBV28 and TRBJ2-7; TRBD1 agrees at 8 bases. V shed 5 bases, J shed 3 bases, and the junction held 9 bases outside the gene matches. The CDR3 totals 15 residues. The germline V gene has CDR1 MDHEN and CDR2 SYDVKM.